A selection of T cell receptor beta chains follows, all from one sample in a study of blood T cell repertoires in COVID-19. TCRdb's table, derived via immunoSEQ multiplex PCR, lists solely in-frame clones and lacks some. In the table there are 400,000 to 450,000 clones, roughly 85% of which are singletons. The material sequenced was peripheral blood. The source of these receptors is a woman aged 25 to 39 with active or convalescent COVID-19. The CDR3 runs from the conserved cysteine through the conserved F or W. The D gene is left open where the match is weak. The size of a clone is reported for some rows only, either as once, few or many, or as a class for expanded clones.

D gene	clone size	CDR3 length	V gene	J gene	CDR3 DNA	CDR3 protein
TRBD2	.	17	TRBV5-1	TRBJ2-3	TGCGCCAGCAGCTTGGCCTACGCGGGGGGAAGCACAGATACGCAGTATTTT	CASSLAYAGGSTDTQYF
.	.	12	TRBV5-1	TRBJ1-2	TGCGCCAGCAGCTTGGAAGCCGATGGCTACACCTTC	CASSLEADGYTF
.	.	15	TRBV19	TRBJ1-4	TGTGCCAGTAGTATAACCGGGTCAACTAATGAAAAACTGTTTTTT	CASSITGSTNEKLFF
.	.	13	TRBV6-5	TRBJ2-7	TGTGCCAGCACAGGGGGGATTACCTACGAGCAGTACTTC	CASTGGITYEQYF
.	once	17	TRBV28	TRBJ2-2	TGTGCCAGCAGAGGCCTTAGGGGCGGGAAGAACACCGGGGAGCTGTTTTTT	CASRGLRGGKNTGELFF
.	.	14	TRBV4-1	TRBJ1-5	TGCGCCAGCAGCCCCTCGGGGGGCGCAGCGCCCCAGCATTTT	CASSPSGGAAPQHF
TRBD1	.	18	TRBV5-1	TRBJ2-7	TGCGCCAGCAGCTTGGGGGCCACCTGGGACAGCGTTCTTGGCGAGCAGTACTTC	CASSLGATWDSVLGEQYF
TRBD1	.	15	TRBV6-5	TRBJ1-5	TGTGCCAGCAGCCGGGGACAGGGGGGAGGTCAGCCCCAGCATTTT	CASSRGQGGGQPQHF
.	.	13	TRBV10-3	TRBJ2-1	TGTGCCATCAGTGAGTCGCCACGGGAAGAGCAGTTCTTC	CAISESPREEQFF
TRBD1	.	14	TRBV7-2	TRBJ2-5	TGTGCCAGCAGCAAACCGACAGGGGCTCAGACCCAGTACTTC	CASSKPTGAQTQYF
TRBD2	.	15	TRBV2	TRBJ2-3	TGTGCCAGCAGTAAGACTAGCCCTCCGCCAGATACGCAGTATTTT	CASSKTSPPPDTQYF
TRBD1	.	15	TRBV7-8	TRBJ1-1	TGTGCCAGCAGCTTAGCGGGGACAGGGGGCACTGAAGCTTTCTTT	CASSLAGTGGTEAFF
.	few	14	TRBV2	TRBJ2-5	TGTGCCAGCGGTGGGGGACTGGTGGGCGAGACCCAGTACTTC	CASGGGLVGETQYF
.	.	13	TRBV7-6	TRBJ1-4	TGTGCCAGCACCGCGGTGGCTAATGAAAAACTGTTTTTT	CASTAVANEKLFF
.	few	13	TRBV19	TRBJ1-2	TGTGCCAGTAGTTCACAGGTTGTCGATGGCTACACCTTC	CASSSQVVDGYTF
.	.	15	TRBV11-1	TRBJ1-2	TGTGCCAGCAGCTTAGTCTCCGGGATCGCTGGCGGCTACACCTTC	CASSLVSGIAGGYTF
TRBD1	.	15	TRBV2	TRBJ1-2	TGTGCCAGCAGTGTTTCGAGGGACAGCGTCTATGGCTACACCTTC	CASSVSRDSVYGYTF
.	.	10	TRBV13	TRBJ2-1	TGTGCCAGCACCAACAATGAGCAGTTCTTC	CASTNNEQFF
TRBD1	.	16	TRBV7-8	TRBJ1-1	TGTGCCAGCAGCTTCTATTCCGGGACAGTTGACACTGAAGCTTTCTTT	CASSFYSGTVDTEAFF
TRBD1	.	16	TRBV5-4	TRBJ2-3	TGTGCCAGCAGCTCCTTCGCGGGACAGGGTGGCGATACGCAGTATTTT	CASSSFAGQGGDTQYF
.	.	14	TRBV5-6	TRBJ1-4	TGTGCCAGCAGCTTCACAGGGCCTAATGAAAAACTGTTTTTT	CASSFTGPNEKLFF
.	.	15	TRBV6-5	TRBJ1-3	TGTGCCAGCAGTTACTCGACGGGGTTTGGAAACACCATATATTTT	CASSYSTGFGNTIYF
.	.	14	TRBV19	TRBJ2-2	TGTGCCAGTAGTGGTGACTCGTACACCGGGGAGCTGTTTTTT	CASSGDSYTGELFF
.	.	13	TRBV6-5	TRBJ2-3	TGTGCCAGCAGAATGCGGCCCACAGATACGCAGTATTTT	CASRMRPTDTQYF